The T cell receptor (beta chain) described here comes from a study of shared clonotypes between healthy human individuals. Whole-study context: Three plates each covered CD4 naive and memory; CD8 naive two, CD8 memory one.

A deep-level run was used for the assay. The protocol was immunoSEQ multiplex PCR, while the TCRdb copy is restricted to in-frame clones and leaves out a portion. The profile shows about 2.4 million clones, under 95% of them singletons. Study findings and constraints: A reduction in generation probabilities was seen for non-shared clonotypes relative to those shared by all four donors. Around 5.4% of naive CD4 clonotypes were common to several donors.

Germline loops: CDR1 MNHNS, CDR2 SASEGT. The CDR3 is 15 amino acids. Losses at the gene ends were 3 bases for V and 5 bases for J; bases not matched to a gene: 10. Of note for this clone: The antigen remains unidentified.

V gene TRBV6-1 combines with J gene TRBJ2-7; 7 bases line up with TRBD2. The clonotype originates from a man aged 18 to 30 in good health. Some clones in this sample may be carry-over from other donors' samples. Sequencing was performed on naive CD4+ T cells from PBMCs. The subset here: CD45RA+ positively selected. The CDR3 sequence is CASSDLGEGSHEQYF. In DNA, the CDR3 is TGTGCCAGCAGTGATTTGGGGGAGGGGAGTCACGAGCAGTACTTC.